Sequencing of this T cell receptor (beta chain) was carried out in a study of cytomegalovirus exposure and HLA in healthy donors. Study at large: The roughly 700 first-cohort repertoires shared a platform with the approximately 120 validation repertoires, as reported in a later analysis.

This CDR3 contains 10 residues. Germline V gives CDR1 MDHEN, CDR2 SYDVKM. Whole-study results and caveats: Most TCR sequences were seen very rarely across donors, but some public TCRs occurred in many. The listing of 150 to 200 TCR beta chains classed them as cytomegalovirus-associated. A few CMV-associated chains proved CMV antigen-specific in vitro.

Clones were read by immunoSEQ multiplex PCR, and TCRdb kept only the in-frame ones, dropping some. The profile shows around 73,000 clones, 70% to 90% of them singletons. Comment on this clone: The antigen remains unidentified.

The material sequenced was PBMCs. This clonotype originated in a woman younger than 35 in good health and CMV-seropositive. V is TRBV28 and J is TRBJ1-1; D call uncertain. The CDR3 is CPMVHTEAFF. In nucleotides, the CDR3 is TGTCCTATGGTACACACTGAAGCTTTCTTT.